The present T cell receptor beta chain was sequenced within a study of blood T cell repertoires in COVID-19. Whole-study context: The origin of the acute and convalescent COVID-19 samples was the United States, Italy and Spain. PBMCs, B-cell-depleted T cells, or T cells provided the cDNA or gDNA that made up the material.

V lost 4 bases and J 3 bases, leaving 14 bases between the germline ends. Germline V gene lookup returns CDR1 LGHDT and CDR2 YNNKEL (reference sequence). This CDR3 contains 15 residues. Authors' analysis steps: It was from reference gene primer amplification that nucleated cell counts were estimated. Sequencing used immunoSEQ multiplex PCR; TCRdb keeps in-frame clones, though not all of them. That table is the source of V, J and clone size, and D and trimming were worked out from the DNA. The table records tens of thousands of clones, over 65% of them present only once. This TCR came from a human donor in a cohort sampled during active COVID-19. The chain links TRBV3-1 (or the pseudogene TRBV3-2) to TRBJ2-3, with D hard to call. Sequencing was performed on peripheral blood. Here the CDR3 DNA reads TGTGCCAGCAGCCCAGGCAACGGTCGGACAGATACGCAGTATTTT. It specifies CASSPGNGRTDTQYF.